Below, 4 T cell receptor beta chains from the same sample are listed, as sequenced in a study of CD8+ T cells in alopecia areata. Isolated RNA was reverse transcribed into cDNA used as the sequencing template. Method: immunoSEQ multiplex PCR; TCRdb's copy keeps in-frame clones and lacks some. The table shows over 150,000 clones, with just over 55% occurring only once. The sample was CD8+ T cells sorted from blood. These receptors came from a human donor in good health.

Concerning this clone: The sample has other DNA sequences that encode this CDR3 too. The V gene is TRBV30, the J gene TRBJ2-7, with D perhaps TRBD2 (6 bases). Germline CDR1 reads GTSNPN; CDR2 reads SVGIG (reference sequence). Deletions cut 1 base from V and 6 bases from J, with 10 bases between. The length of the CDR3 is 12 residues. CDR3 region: CAWSALGGEQYF. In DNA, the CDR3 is TGTGCCTGGAGTGCTCTGGGGGGCGAGCAGTACTTC.

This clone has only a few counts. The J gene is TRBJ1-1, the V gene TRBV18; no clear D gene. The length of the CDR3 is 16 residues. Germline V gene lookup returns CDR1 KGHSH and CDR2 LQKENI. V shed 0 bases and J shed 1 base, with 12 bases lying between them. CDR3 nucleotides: TGTGCCAGCTCACCACCGTTTCGTGATACGAACACTGAAGCTTTCTTT. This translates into CASSPPFRDTNTEAFF.

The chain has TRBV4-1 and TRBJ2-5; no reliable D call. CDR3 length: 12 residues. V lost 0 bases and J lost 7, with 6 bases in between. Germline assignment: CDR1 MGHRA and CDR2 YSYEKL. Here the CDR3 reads CASSQDWVTQYF. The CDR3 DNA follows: TGCGCCAGCAGCCAAGATTGGGTGACCCAGTACTTC.

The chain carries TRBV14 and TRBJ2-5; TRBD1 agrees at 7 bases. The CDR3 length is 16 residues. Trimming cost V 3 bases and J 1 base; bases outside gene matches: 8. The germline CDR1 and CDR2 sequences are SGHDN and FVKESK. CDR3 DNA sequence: TGTGCCAGCAGCCACCGAGGGACAGAGTCCCAAGAGACCCAGTACTTC. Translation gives CASSHRGTESQETQYF. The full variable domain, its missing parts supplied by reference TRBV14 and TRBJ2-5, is EAGVTQFPSHSVIEKGQTVTLRCDPISGHDNLYWYRRVMGKEIKFLLHFVKESKQDESGMPNNRFLAERTGGTYSTLKVQPAELEDSGVYFCASSHRGTESQETQYFGPGTRLLVL.